This T cell receptor (beta chain) was profiled in a study of blood T cell repertoires in COVID-19. Study overall: Material from acute and convalescent COVID-19 was sourced from the United States, Italy and Spain.

V lost 1 base to trimming and J lost 4 bases, with 7 bases between them. The length of the CDR3 is 12 residues. CDR1 and CDR2 (germline): SQVTM, ANQGSEA. Authors' methods: Estimates of nucleated cell counts were drawn from the amplification of reference gene primers. Clones were sequenced by immunoSEQ multiplex PCR, and TCRdb holds only the in-frame ones, with some missing. V and J calls and clone size follow that table, whereas D and trimming were derived from the DNA. The sample holds 200,000 to 250,000 clones, 70% to 90% seen once. This clone was counted a single time. Enrollment of patients from Seattle took place during active infection, with longitudinal follow-up.

Sequenced material: peripheral blood. The chain joins TRBV29-1 to TRBJ2-5; D not certain. The TCR sequence derives from a man aged 25 to 45 with COVID-19, enrolled during active disease. CDR3 loop: CSVEAPGETQYF. Here the CDR3 DNA reads TGCAGCGTTGAAGCCCCAGGAGAGACCCAGTACTTC.